A selection of T cell receptor beta chains follows, all from one sample in a study of blood T cell repertoires in COVID-19. Clones were sequenced by immunoSEQ multiplex PCR, and TCRdb holds only the in-frame ones, with some missing. The sample carries roughly 62,000 clones, around 80% recorded once. The sample comprised peripheral blood. The receptors were gathered from a man between 60 and 75 years old with acute or convalescent COVID-19. CDR3s include the opening cysteine and the closing phenylalanine or tryptophan. A D gene is named only where the DNA matches it firmly. Clone size appears in some rows only: once, few, many, or a class for an expanded clone.

J gene: TRBJ1-2
D gene: -
V gene: TRBV5-1
CDR3 length: 16
clone size: -
CDR3 protein: CASSQNSRGQIYGYTF
CDR3 DNA: TGCGCCAGCAGCCAAAATAGCAGGGGACAAATATATGGCTACACCTTC

J gene: TRBJ2-5
D gene: -
V gene: TRBV2
CDR3 length: 13
clone size: -
CDR3 protein: CASSVYREETQYF
CDR3 DNA: TGTGCCAGCAGTGTGTACAGAGAAGAGACCCAGTACTTC

J gene: TRBJ1-1
D gene: -
V gene: TRBV18
CDR3 length: 14
clone size: -
CDR3 protein: CASSEGHLNTEAFF
CDR3 DNA: TGTGCCAGCTCTGAGGGACACCTGAACACTGAAGCTTTCTTT

J gene: TRBJ2-5
D gene: -
V gene: TRBV12-5
CDR3 length: 14
clone size: -
CDR3 protein: CASGFGLLAETQYF
CDR3 DNA: TGTGCTAGTGGTTTCGGACTACTGGCCGAGACCCAGTACTTC

J gene: TRBJ2-5
D gene: -
V gene: TRBV5-4
CDR3 length: 13
clone size: -
CDR3 protein: CASSLVGAETQYF
CDR3 DNA: TGTGCCAGCAGCTTGGTGGGGGCCGAGACCCAGTACTTC

J gene: TRBJ2-2
D gene: -
V gene: TRBV12-3/TRBV12-4
CDR3 length: 13
clone size: few
CDR3 protein: CASKPGAHGELFF
CDR3 DNA: TGTGCCAGCAAACCAGGGGCGCACGGGGAGCTGTTTTTT

J gene: TRBJ2-2
D gene: TRBD2
V gene: TRBV5-1
CDR3 length: 17
clone size: -
CDR3 protein: CASSLVSRGGPTGELFF
CDR3 DNA: TGCGCCAGCAGCTTGGTGTCGCGGGGGGGTCCCACCGGGGAGCTGTTTTTT

J gene: TRBJ1-4
D gene: TRBD1
V gene: TRBV5-6
CDR3 length: 16
clone size: -
CDR3 protein: CASSPQGEATNEKLFF
CDR3 DNA: TGTGCCAGCAGCCCCCAGGGGGAAGCAACTAATGAAAAACTGTTTTTT

J gene: TRBJ1-1
D gene: TRBD1
V gene: TRBV11-2
CDR3 length: 14
clone size: once
CDR3 protein: CASTPGTGASEAFF
CDR3 DNA: TGTGCCAGCACCCCCGGGACAGGGGCTTCTGAAGCTTTCTTT

J gene: TRBJ1-1
D gene: -
V gene: TRBV5-1
CDR3 length: 15
clone size: -
CDR3 protein: CASSLDRVGNTEAFF
CDR3 DNA: TGCGCCAGCAGCTTGGACAGGGTTGGCAACACTGAAGCTTTCTTT